The present T cell receptor beta chain was sequenced within a study of blood T cell repertoires in COVID-19. Assay: immunoSEQ multiplex PCR; the TCRdb copy retains only in-frame clones and omits some. Seen here are roughly 86,000 clones, 82% observed once, and the top ten hold about a fifth. The CDR3 consists of 14 residues. J was trimmed by 6 bases and V by 6 bases; bases with no gene match: 9. CDR1 is LNHDA and CDR2 is SQIVND in the germline V gene (reference sequence). The chain links TRBV19 to TRBJ2-3, with 7 nucleotides matching TRBD2. This sequence was found in a human donor in a cohort sampled during active COVID-19. Sequencing was done on a sample of peripheral blood. The CDR3 here is CASRAGLDRDTQYF. CDR3 in DNA: TGTGCCAGTAGAGCCGGACTAGATAGGGATACGCAGTATTTT.